These 19 T cell receptor beta chains came from one sample sequenced in a study of blood T cell repertoires in COVID-19. TCRdb's copy holds only in-frame clones and misses some; the assay was immunoSEQ multiplex PCR. Here the sample spans around 52,000 clones, about 85% being singletons. The sample comprised peripheral blood. Receptors were obtained from a woman older than 75 with COVID-19, enrolled during active disease.

V usage is TRBV5-1 and J usage is TRBJ1-1, with D possibly TRBD1 on 5 matching bases. The length of the CDR3 is 13 residues. V was shortened by 0 bases and J by 7 bases, with 10 bases between the two germline ends. Germline values: CDR1 SGHRS, CDR2 YFSETQ. CDR3 in DNA: TGCGCCAGCAGCTTGGGGGAGGGGCGTGAAGCTTTCTTT. Amino acid sequence: CASSLGEGREAFF.

V is TRBV5-1 and J is TRBJ2-7; 8 bases align to TRBD2. This CDR3 comprises 15 residues. The ends lost 0 bases at V and 2 bases at J; junction bases unmatched: 4. Germline CDR1 is SGHRS and CDR2 is YFSETQ. CDR3: CASSLDGGGPYEQYF. Here the CDR3 DNA reads TGCGCCAGCAGCTTGGATGGCGGGGGGCCCTACGAGCAGTACTTC.

This chain joins TRBV5-1 and TRBJ2-1, with 14 bases fitting TRBD2. Trimming cost V 0 bases and J 9 bases; bases outside gene matches: 8. This CDR3 has 17 residues. Germline loops: CDR1 SGHRS, CDR2 YFSETQ. CDR3 loop: CASSLVPTSGGAGEQFF. Written as DNA, the CDR3 is TGCGCCAGCAGCTTGGTCCCGACTAGCGGGGGGGCGGGTGAGCAGTTCTTC.

The rearrangement uses TRBV5-1 and TRBJ2-7; 11 bases match TRBD1. Trimming took 1 base from V and 2 from J; bases not matched to a gene: 2. The CDR3 is 15 residues long. Germline V CDR1 and CDR2: SGHRS, YFSETQ. The CDR3 nucleotides are TGCGCCAGCAGCTTGTTGGGACAGGGGGCCTACGAGCAGTACTTC. Translated, it gives CASSLLGQGAYEQYF.

The rearrangement uses TRBV3-1 (or the pseudogene TRBV3-2) and TRBJ2-7; 9 bases are a match to TRBD1. J was trimmed by 4 bases and V by 4 bases; bases with no gene match: 11. The CDR3 runs to 16 residues. Looked up from germline, CDR1 is LGHDT and CDR2 is YNNKEL (reference sequence). CDR3 sequence: CASSPMDRGILYEQYF. The CDR3 DNA reads TGTGCCAGCAGCCCAATGGACAGGGGTATCCTATACGAGCAGTACTTC.

The chain uses TRBV18 and TRBJ1-2, with D perhaps TRBD1 (6 bases). The CDR3 has 16 amino acids. V lost 3 bases and J lost 4, with 18 bases in between. CDR1 and CDR2 (germline): KGHSH, LQKENI. The CDR3 spells CASSPALDRPLYGYTF. The CDR3 DNA is TGTGCCAGCTCACCTGCCCTCGACAGGCCTCTCTATGGCTACACCTTC.

The rearrangement joins TRBV6-5 to TRBJ2-6; tentative D call: TRBD2 (5 bases). The V end lost 7 bases, the J end lost 2 bases, and 12 bases lay between the germline ends. This CDR3 has 15 residues. Germline V gene data show CDR1 as MNHEY and CDR2 as SVGAGI. CDR3 bases: TGTGCCAGCACCAAAGCGGAGGCTGGGGCCAACGTCCTGACTTTC. Its protein is CASTKAEAGANVLTF.

The chain carries TRBV6-1 and TRBJ1-4; D gene unclear. CDR1 MNHNS and CDR2 SASEGT come from the germline V gene. The V gene lost 3 bases and the J gene lost 5 bases, with 7 bases spanning the gap. The CDR3 loop spans 13 amino acids. The CDR3 reads CASSDRRNEKLFF. The CDR3 nucleotides read TGTGCCAGCAGTGATCGCAGGAATGAAAAACTGTTTTTT.

This chain links TRBV5-1 with TRBJ1-1, with D perhaps TRBD1 (6 bases). V lost 0 bases to trimming and J lost 4 bases, with 16 bases between them. Germline-derived CDR1 and CDR2 are SGHRS and YFSETQ. This CDR3 region has 16 residues. The CDR3 region is CASSLAVGVGGTEAFF. The CDR3, as DNA: TGCGCCAGCAGCTTGGCGGTCGGGGTAGGGGGCACTGAAGCTTTCTTT.

This chain connects TRBV6-2 or TRBV6-3 to TRBJ2-2, with 8 positions matching TRBD1. V was clipped by 5 bases and J by 6 bases; unmatched bases: 2. The CDR3 covers 13 residues. The germline V gene has CDR1 MNHEY and CDR2 SVGEGT. CDR3 DNA sequence: TGTGCCAGCAGTCCACAGGGGGCCGGGGAGCTGTTTTTT. It codes for CASSPQGAGELFF.

The V call is TRBV4-2, the J call TRBJ1-2, with TRBD1 as a possible D gene (5 bases). V lost 3 bases and J lost 10, with 15 bases in between. CDR1 is LGHNA and CDR2 is YNFKEQ in the germline V gene. The length of the CDR3 is 13 residues. The CDR3 DNA follows: TGTGCCAGCAGCCATCTCCAGGGTCGAGACTACACCTTC. It specifies CASSHLQGRDYTF.

This chain uses TRBV6-5 with TRBJ1-2; the D gene is possibly TRBD1 (5 bases). Germline loops: CDR1 MNHEY, CDR2 SVGAGI. The V and J ends lost 2 bases and 2 bases respectively, with 12 bases between them. The CDR3 is 15 amino acids. The CDR3 nucleotides read TGTGCCAGCAGTTACGGGGCCCACGGAAACTATGGCTACACCTTC. It encodes CASSYGAHGNYGYTF.

The rearrangement uses TRBV6-4 and TRBJ1-2; a weak D match, TRBD1 (6 bases). The CDR3 is made up of 14 amino acids. Trimming removed 4 bases from V and 8 bases from J, with 17 bases in between. Germline V gene data show CDR1 as MRHNA and CDR2 as SNTAGT. The CDR3 region has the DNA TGTGCCAGCAGTGTTTCGGACAGCCCTTCCGGCTACACCTTC. Translation gives CASSVSDSPSGYTF.

The chain couples TRBV6-1 to TRBJ1-4, with D perhaps matching TRBD1 (5 bases). The germline CDR1 and CDR2 sequences are MNHNS and SASEGT. V lost 2 bases and J 5 bases, leaving 15 bases between the germline ends. The CDR3 is made up of 16 amino acids. DNA of the CDR3: TGTGCCAGCAGTGAATTCCAGGGTTCCTTCAATGAAAAACTGTTTTTT. Protein: CASSEFQGSFNEKLFF.

This clone was detected once. The CDR3 region is CASSLDRGENTEAFF. CDR3 DNA sequence: TGTGCCAGCAGCTTGGACAGGGGAGAAAACACTGAAGCTTTCTTT. The chain has TRBV5-4 and TRBJ1-1, with 7 bases that match TRBD1. The CDR3 loop spans 15 amino acids. J was trimmed by 2 bases and V by 0 bases; bases with no gene match: 4. Germline values: CDR1 SGHNT, CDR2 YYREEE (reference sequence). Together with reference TRBV5-4 and TRBJ1-1, the CDR3 gives the full variable domain: ETGVTQSPTHLIKTRGQQVTLRCSSQSGHNTVSWYQQALGQGPQFIFQYYREEENGRGNFPPRFSGLQFPNYSSELNVNALELDDSALYLCASSLDRGENTEAFFGQGTRLTVV.

This clone has a single count. This chain links TRBV9 with TRBJ1-2, with 7 bases fitting TRBD1. The CDR3 totals 14 residues. Germline V gives CDR1 SGDLS, CDR2 YYNGEE. V dropped 2 bases and J dropped 1; count of bases not matched to a gene: 2. CDR3 protein: CASSVQGGNYGYTF. In nucleotides, the CDR3 is TGTGCCAGCAGCGTCCAGGGGGGTAACTATGGCTACACCTTC.

The chain combines TRBV3-1 (or the pseudogene TRBV3-2) with TRBJ1-2; 7 positions agree with TRBD1. The V gene's germline CDR1 is LGHDT and CDR2 YNNKEL (reference sequence). The length of the CDR3 is 15 residues. Trimming took 4 bases from V and 2 from J; bases not matched to a gene: 7. CDR3 coding DNA: TGTGCCAGCAGCCTCTTTGGGGGACAGAACTATGGCTACACCTTC. Translated, it gives CASSLFGGQNYGYTF.

V and J are TRBV12-5 and TRBJ1-5; D call uncertain. Deletions cut 2 bases from V and 2 bases from J, with 7 bases between. The V gene's germline CDR1 is LGHNT and CDR2 FRNRAP. The CDR3 is made up of 14 amino acids. The CDR3 coding sequence is TGTGCTAGTGGTTTGCGGGAGGGCAATCAGCCCCAGCATTTT. Amino acid sequence: CASGLREGNQPQHF.

This clone was seen a handful of times. The CDR3 DNA follows: TGTGCCAGCAGCCAAGGGACAGGGTTTAGCAATCAGCCCCAGCATTTT. It specifies CASSQGTGFSNQPQHF. The chain uses TRBV3-1 (or the pseudogene TRBV3-2) and TRBJ1-5; 8 nucleotides align to TRBD1. Germline loops: CDR1 LGHDT, CDR2 YNNKEL (reference sequence). This CDR3 spans 16 amino acids. The junction had 2 bases not matched to a gene; V was cut back by 1 base and J by 0 bases.